Detailed here is one TCR beta chain. Germline lookup yields CDR1 MNHEY and CDR2 SVGAGI. The germline V and J ends were trimmed by 5 bases and 5 bases, with 12 bases remaining between them. The CDR3 runs to 13 residues. The data belong to a study of OX40 agonist ivuxolimab in advanced cancers. Study-wide context: The drug used for patients, ivuxolimab, was an agonistic anti-OX40 (CD134) antibody. Prior anti-PD-1, anti-PD-L1 or anti-CTLA-4 therapy did not bar entry, and around 39% had some. The dose of intravenous ivuxolimab that patients received every 2 weeks ranged from 0.01 to 10 mg/kg.

Method: immunoSEQ multiplex PCR; TCRdb's copy keeps in-frame clones and lacks some. The repertoire includes about 100,000 clones, 84% of them detected once, and approximately 5.5% sits in the top ten. The chain has TRBV6-5 and TRBJ2-5; D might be TRBD2 (5 bases). The receptor comes from an adult with an advanced solid tumor such as melanoma, head and neck, liver or kidney cancer. The sequencing here drew on CD4+ or CD8+ T cells sorted from blood, taken in a trial of the OX40 agonist ivuxolimab. DNA of the CDR3: TGTGCCAGCAGTGTGGACTTAGAGGAGACCCAGTACTTC. Encoded protein: CASSVDLEETQYF.